This TCR beta chain is drawn from a study of cytomegalovirus exposure and HLA in healthy donors. On the study more broadly: Previous work identified 90 million to 130 million unique TCR beta sequences from roughly 170 million T cells. General study points: In vitro confirmation showed a few CMV-associated chains to be CMV antigen specific. Most of the TCR beta V segments (in an earlier analysis) were productive either about 87% or about 30% of the time.

PCR used 60 Vbeta primers and 13 Jbeta primers. Method: immunoSEQ multiplex PCR; TCRdb's copy keeps in-frame clones and lacks some. This sample has approximately 170,000 clones, with more than 65% found just once. V lost 6 bases and J lost 0; bases outside the gene matches: 7. Per germline, CDR1 LNHDA and CDR2 SQIVND (reference sequence). The CDR3 has 17 residues. This clone was seen a single time. Antigen specificity is unknown. The clonotype comes from a man younger than 30 in good health and CMV-seropositive. The specimen sequenced was PBMCs. The chain couples TRBV19 to TRBJ2-6; 8 positions agree with TRBD1. The CDR3 nucleotides are TGTGCCAGTAGAGACAGGGGCCCTCCCTCTGGGGCCAACGTCCTGACTTTC. This translates into CASRDRGPPSGANVLTF.